This T cell receptor (beta chain) emerged from a study of T-cell reconstitution after alpha-beta-depleted transplantation in children. This clonotype was picked up many times. As it was prepared, the TCRbeta library received unique molecular identifiers. One entry per CDR3 protein, called by TCRdb with MiXCR from the PCR reads. The table includes 200,000 to 300,000 distinct CDR3 sequences, around 13% detected once. This CDR3 contains 17 residues. In germline, CDR1 is LGHNT, CDR2 FRNRAP. Trimming left V 7 bases short and J 5 bases short, with 26 bases between. The chain couples TRBV12-5 to TRBJ2-5, with a possible D match to TRBD1 (6 bases). The clonotype comes from a human donor who donated a stem cell graft to a child with acute lymphoblastic leukemia. The sequencing used PBMCs from the stem cell graft donor, collected from the stem cell graft. CDR3 sequence (DNA): TGTGCTAGTGCCAATTCGAGGACAGTTTTTGTGATGGAGACCCAGTACTTC. Translation: CASANSRTVFVMETQYF.